One and the same sample provided the 9 T cell receptor beta chains below, sequenced in a study of T cell clonality in common variable immunodeficiency. Regarding the study as a whole: Reportedly, TCR beta sequences from common variable immunodeficiency showed fewer deletions and N-nucleotide insertions.

No antigens are known for them. Using immunoSEQ multiplex PCR, the repertoire was profiled, and TCRdb retains in-frame clones only, with some absent. The table lists 1,500 or so clones, with no singletons. The sequenced sample was peripheral blood mononuclear cells. The receptors originated from a human donor with common variable immunodeficiency.

A word on this clone: The read gets to within 3 residues of the CDR3 end, and the germline J gene fills in the rest. This chain links TRBV7-9 with TRBJ2-1, with no clear D. The CDR3 has 11 amino acids. Germline V gene sequence: CDR1 SEHNR, CDR2 FQNEAQ (reference sequence). Trimming stripped 5 bases from V and 9 bases from J, with 8 bases between. CDR3 protein: CASSRGSEQFF. The DNA read from the CDR3 is TGTGCCAGCAGCCGCGGTTCTGAG.

Comments on this clone: The CDR3 end lies 3 residues beyond the end of the read and is filled in from the germline J gene. V usage is TRBV20-1 and J usage is TRBJ2-1; 10 bases line up with TRBD2. The trim removed 3 bases at V and 0 bases at J, leaving 8 bases unmatched. The CDR3 has 17 amino acids. Germline V lookup: CDR1 DFQATT, CDR2 SNEGSKA (reference sequence). CDR3: CSARGLAGGNSYNEQFF. CDR3 DNA, as far as it was read: TGCAGTGCTAGGGGGTTAGCGGGGGGTAACTCCTACAATGAG.

This clone was observed a few times. The CDR3 end lies 3 residues beyond the end of the read and is filled in from the germline J gene. V and J are TRBV7-9 and TRBJ2-1, with D perhaps TRBD1 (6 bases). The germline gives CDR1 SEHNR, CDR2 FQNEAQ (reference sequence). V gave up 4 bases and J gave up 1 base, with 11 bases separating them. The CDR3 is 15 residues long. CDR3 DNA (partial): TGTGCCAGCAGCTCCACAGGGAATTCCTACAATGAG. The encoded protein is CASSSTGNSYNE. The entire CDR3 is CASSSTGNSYNEQFF.

Worth noting for this clone: Coverage ceases 3 residues before the CDR3 finishes, and the germline J gene fills in the end. V usage is TRBV29-1 and J usage is TRBJ2-1, with 8 bases lining up with TRBD2. Germline loops: CDR1 SQVTM, CDR2 ANQGSEA. V lost 4 bases and J lost 6; bases outside the gene matches: 11. CDR3 length: 15 amino acids. The CDR3: CSVGIRAGGLNEQFF. The sequenced CDR3 bases are TGCAGCGTTGGGATTCGCGCGGGGGGCCTCAATGAG.

With regard to this clone: Coverage ceases 3 residues before the CDR3 finishes, and the germline J gene fills in the end. This chain uses TRBV7-9 with TRBJ2-5, with TRBD1 matching 7 bases. Trimming removed 2 bases from V and 2 bases from J; junction bases left unmatched: 2. The CDR3 is 14 residues long. Germline V lookup: CDR1 SEHNR, CDR2 FQNEAQ (reference sequence). This CDR3 is CASSLRQGQETQYF. The part of the CDR3 DNA that was read is TGTGCCAGCAGCTTAAGACAGGGTCAAGAGACC.

Comment on this clone: The read ends 3 residues shy of where the CDR3 ends; the end is completed using the germline J gene. The chain carries TRBV14 and TRBJ2-5; 9 bases are a match to TRBD2. Germline V CDR1 and CDR2: SGHDN, FVKESK. The CDR3 is made up of 15 amino acids. After removal of 3 bases from V and 5 bases from J, the junction contained 7 bases not matched to a gene. CDR3 sequence: CASSQETSGRETQYF. The sequenced part of the CDR3 DNA is TGTGCCAGCAGCCAGGAGACTAGCGGAAGGGAGACC.

This clone qualifies as medium-sized. The read finishes 3 residues shy of the CDR3 end, and the germline J gene is used to complete it. The chain uses TRBV7-2 and TRBJ2-2, with 13 bases that match TRBD2. Unmatched junction bases numbered 6, after V lost 5 bases and J lost 9 bases. Germline V gene lookup returns CDR1 SGHTA and CDR2 FQGNSA. The CDR3 spans 15 residues. CDR3 in amino acids: CASSIRTSGGRELFF. Incomplete CDR3 DNA: TGTGCCAGCAGCATTAGGACTAGCGGGGGTCGGGAG.

This clone was seen more than once but under ten times. The read ends 3 residues early relative to the CDR3; the germline J gene fills the gap. The chain carries TRBV7-3 and TRBJ1-1; TRBD1 is a possible D gene (6 bases). Germline V gives CDR1 SGHTA, CDR2 FQGTGA. Trimming shortened V by 5 bases and J by 1 base, and 8 bases separated the two germline ends. The length of the CDR3 is 13 residues. The CDR3 loop is CASSPRGNTEAFF. The sequenced part of the CDR3 DNA is TGTGCCAGCAGCCCCAGGGGGAACACTGAA.

This clone has more than one count but fewer than ten. The read terminates 3 residues ahead of where the CDR3 ends, so the germline J gene completes it. The chain recombines TRBV6-1 with TRBJ2-7, with TRBD2 identical over 7 bases. The germline gives CDR1 MNHNS, CDR2 SASEGT. The CDR3 is 14 residues long. V was clipped by 1 base and J by 4 bases; unmatched bases: 4. CDR3 amino acids: CASSEGGGGYEQYF. The CDR3 DNA, read in part, is TGTGCCAGCAGTGAAGGTGGGGGGGGGTACGAG.